These 28 T cell receptor beta chains originate from one sample sequenced in a study of cytomegalovirus exposure and HLA in healthy donors. The PCR contained 60 Vbeta and 13 Jbeta primers. The repertoire was sequenced with immunoSEQ multiplex PCR; TCRdb's copy has only in-frame clones and lacks some. The sample yields 85,000 to 90,000 clones, just over 65% seen once. Sample: PBMCs. The receptors here all came from a man aged 30 to 39 in good health and CMV-seronegative.

This chain uses TRBV7-9 with TRBJ2-7, with D unresolved. With 1 base removed from V and 7 bases from J, the gap between germline ends came to 14 bases. The CDR3 runs to 14 residues. Germline V gene sequence: CDR1 SEHNR, CDR2 FQNEAQ (reference sequence). In DNA form, the CDR3 reads TGTGCCAGCAGCTTAGTTCGGGTGGCCGGGGAGCAGTACTTC. Protein: CASSLVRVAGEQYF.

The chain has TRBV19 and TRBJ1-5; TRBD1 is a possible D gene (5 bases). Looked up from germline, CDR1 is LNHDA and CDR2 is SQIVND (reference sequence). The CDR3 has 13 amino acids. The V gene lost 7 bases and the J gene lost 5 bases, with 12 bases spanning the gap. CDR3 sequence: CASTAEGYQPQHF. The DNA of the CDR3 is TGTGCCAGTACGGCGGAGGGGTATCAGCCCCAGCATTTT.

This chain uses TRBV30 with TRBJ1-6; 7 nucleotides match TRBD1. This CDR3 spans 17 amino acids. The germline V gene has CDR1 GTSNPN and CDR2 SVGIG (reference sequence). The junction had 8 bases not matched to a gene; V was cut back by 3 bases and J by 0 bases. The CDR3 is CAWRHRGRGSYNSPLHF. CDR3 sequence (DNA): TGTGCCTGGAGGCACAGGGGAAGGGGCTCCTATAATTCACCCCTCCACTTT.

The sample holds a few counts of this clone. This chain connects TRBV7-9 to TRBJ2-1, with D perhaps matching TRBD2 (5 bases). CDR3 length: 14 residues. Germline V gene sequence: CDR1 SEHNR, CDR2 FQNEAQ (reference sequence). V shed 5 bases and J shed 13 bases, with 21 bases lying between them. The CDR3 sequence: CASSPMGELSPQFF. In DNA form, the CDR3 reads TGTGCCAGCAGCCCCATGGGAGAATTGAGCCCCCAGTTCTTC.

The rearrangement links TRBV5-1 to TRBJ2-7; TRBD1 aligns across 7 bases. CDR1 SGHRS and CDR2 YFSETQ come from the germline V gene. The CDR3 consists of 15 residues. V dropped 1 base and J dropped 2; count of bases not matched to a gene: 6. This CDR3 reads CASSLRSGGPYEQYF. CDR3 nucleotides: TGCGCCAGCAGCTTGAGGTCAGGGGGACCCTACGAGCAGTACTTC.

V and J are TRBV5-1 and TRBJ1-1, with D possibly TRBD1 on 6 matching bases. Germline CDR1 reads SGHRS; CDR2 reads YFSETQ. With 4 bases removed from V and 4 bases from J, the gap between germline ends came to 14 bases. The CDR3 runs to 14 residues. CDR3 DNA sequence: TGCGCCAGCAGCGAGGACAGCCTGAGCACTGAAGCTTTCTTT. It codes for CASSEDSLSTEAFF.

This clone was observed a single time. This chain uses TRBV7-2 with TRBJ2-3; TRBD2 matches 10 bases. The CDR3 sequence is 16 residues long. Germline CDR1 SGHTA, CDR2 FQGNSA. V dropped 5 bases and J dropped 0; count of bases not matched to a gene: 5. The chain's CDR3 is CASSGWTSGSTDTQYF. The CDR3 DNA sequence: TGTGCCAGCAGCGGGTGGACTAGCGGAAGCACAGATACGCAGTATTTT.

The rearrangement uses TRBV10-3 and TRBJ1-1; TRBD1 is a possible D gene (5 bases). Trimming took off 0 bases at V and 3 bases at J, with 11 bases between the two ends. Germline CDR1 is ENHRY and CDR2 is SYGVKD. The CDR3 runs to 15 residues. The CDR3 nucleotides read TGTGCCATCAGTGAGTCTTCCAGGGTGGACACTGAAGCTTTCTTT. Translating gives CAISESSRVDTEAFF.

This sequence joins TRBV2 and TRBJ1-2; 8 positions match TRBD1. The trim removed 5 bases at V and 13 bases at J, leaving 12 bases unmatched. The CDR3 spans 13 residues. Germline V lookup: CDR1 SNHLY, CDR2 FYNNEI. CDR3 region: CASSNGQGLIPTF. CDR3 coding DNA: TGTGCCAGCAGTAACGGACAGGGACTAATACCCACCTTC.

V and J are TRBV7-3 and TRBJ1-1; D is unresolved. V was clipped by 0 bases and J by 4 bases, with 9 bases between them. The CDR3 runs to 14 residues. Germline CDR1 reads SGHTA; CDR2 reads FQGTGA. For the CDR3, the DNA is TGTGCCAGCAGCTTAACGGGCCTGTCCACTGAAGCTTTCTTT. Amino acids: CASSLTGLSTEAFF.

This sequence joins TRBV5-5 and TRBJ1-5, with D uncertain. Per the germline V gene, CDR1 is SGHKS and CDR2 is YYEKEE (reference sequence). The CDR3 has 13 residues. Trimming took off 4 bases at V and 7 bases at J, with 12 bases between the two ends. CDR3 region: CASSAFAEQPQHF. The DNA of the CDR3 is TGTGCCAGCAGCGCCTTTGCGGAACAGCCCCAGCATTTT.

This clone was picked up a small number of times. The chain combines TRBV4-3 with TRBJ2-3; 8 nucleotides line up with TRBD2. CDR3 length: 17 amino acids. Trimming removed 0 bases from V and 2 bases from J; junction bases left unmatched: 7. Germline V gene data show CDR1 as LGHNA and CDR2 as YSLEER. CDR3: CASSQDKGGGPTDTQYF. The DNA for the CDR3 is TGCGCCAGCAGCCAAGATAAAGGCGGGGGGCCCACAGATACGCAGTATTTT.

The chain combines TRBV29-1 with TRBJ2-1; weak D call: TRBD1 (5 bases). The CDR3 has 13 amino acids. V gave up 8 bases and J gave up 5 bases, with 16 bases separating them. Germline CDR1 SQVTM, CDR2 ANQGSEA. The CDR3 DNA reads TGCAGCCTGACAGTAAAGGAGAACAATGAGCAGTTCTTC. It codes for CSLTVKENNEQFF.

V usage is TRBV11-3 and J usage is TRBJ2-3; 15 bases line up with TRBD2. The CDR3 has 16 residues. Per germline, CDR1 SGHNT and CDR2 YENEEA. V lost 5 bases and J lost 9; bases outside the gene matches: 9. The CDR3 region is CASSEGLAGGLDTQYF. CDR3 sequence (DNA): TGTGCCAGCAGCGAAGGACTAGCGGGAGGGTTGGACACGCAGTATTTT.

The V and J genes are TRBV28 and TRBJ1-1; D perhaps matches TRBD1 (5 bases). V shed 2 bases and J shed 4 bases, with 11 bases lying between them. The CDR3 length is 14 residues. CDR1 and CDR2 from the germline V gene are MDHEN and SYDVKM. In DNA, the CDR3 is TGTGCCAGCAGTTTACAAGGGGTGGGCACTGAAGCTTTCTTT. Residues: CASSLQGVGTEAFF. The whole variable domain, remainder taken from reference TRBV28 and TRBJ1-1, is DVKVTQSSRYLVKRTGEKVFLECVQDMDHENMFWYRQDPGLGLRLIYFSYDVKMKEKGDIPEGYSVSREKKERFSLILESASTNQTSMYLCASSLQGVGTEAFFGQGTRLTVV.

The genes are TRBV7-9 and TRBJ1-2; D perhaps matches TRBD1 (5 bases). CDR3 size: 13 residues. Germline V CDR1 and CDR2: SEHNR, FQNEAQ (reference sequence). The V end lost 7 bases, the J end lost 4 bases, and 13 bases lay between the germline ends. The CDR3 is CASNQGATYGYTF. DNA of the CDR3: TGTGCCAGCAACCAAGGGGCGACCTATGGCTACACCTTC. Complete variable domain (other parts from reference TRBV7-9 and TRBJ1-2): DTGVSQNPRHKITKRGQNVTFRCDPISEHNRLYWYRQTLGQGPEFLTYFQNEAQLEKSRLLSDRFSAERPKGSFSTLEIQRTEQGDSAMYLCASNQGATYGYTFGSGTRLTVV.

The chain has TRBV27 and TRBJ2-7; D is unclear. Germline lookup yields CDR1 MNHEY and CDR2 SMNVEV (reference sequence). The CDR3 is made up of 13 amino acids. The V end was cut by 5 bases, the J end by 5 bases, with 13 bases between. CDR3 in amino acids: CASSALNLNEQYF. The CDR3 DNA reads as TGTGCCAGCAGTGCCCTAAACTTGAACGAGCAGTACTTC.

This clone was detected only a few times. This rearrangement joins TRBV25-1 to TRBJ2-5; 12 bases match TRBD2. The length of the CDR3 is 17 residues. V lost 2 bases and J lost 3; bases outside the gene matches: 7. Germline V gene data show CDR1 as MGHDK and CDR2 as SYGVNS. CDR3 DNA sequence: TGTGCCAGCAGTGAACCCTCGACTAGCGGGAGAGAAGAGACCCAGTACTTC. It yields the protein CASSEPSTSGREETQYF.

The CDR3 loop reads CASSLRQGADYGYTF. DNA for the CDR3: TGTGCCAGCAGCCTCAGACAGGGGGCGGACTATGGCTACACCTTC. This chain connects TRBV7-2 to TRBJ1-2; 10 nucleotides agree with TRBD1. There are 15 residues in the CDR3. The V gene end was trimmed by 5 bases and the J gene end by 3 bases; junction bases not matched to a gene: 6. CDR1 SGHTA and CDR2 FQGNSA come from the germline V gene.

The chain combines TRBV5-1 with TRBJ2-1; D might be TRBD2 (5 bases). The CDR3 runs to 15 residues. Between the trimmed V and J ends, which lost 0 bases and 5 bases, there was a span of 12 bases. Germline V lookup: CDR1 SGHRS, CDR2 YFSETQ. The CDR3 sequence: CASSLGAGQNNEQFF. DNA of the CDR3: TGCGCCAGCAGCTTGGGGGCGGGTCAGAACAATGAGCAGTTCTTC.

The J gene is TRBJ2-7, the V gene TRBV5-6; D unresolved. Germline CDR1 is SGHDT and CDR2 is YYEEEE. The CDR3 totals 16 residues. The V gene lost 1 base and the J gene lost 2 bases, with 16 bases spanning the gap. CDR3 loop: CASSLIAETNPYEQYF. DNA of the CDR3: TGTGCCAGCAGCTTGATCGCGGAAACCAACCCCTACGAGCAGTACTTC.

The chain uses TRBV7-2 and TRBJ1-4; unclear D gene. The CDR3 is 13 amino acids. Germline lookup yields CDR1 SGHTA and CDR2 FQGNSA. The V gene lost 0 bases and the J gene lost 8 bases, with 7 bases spanning the gap. CDR3 region: CASSLAGREKLFF. CDR3 coding DNA: TGTGCCAGCAGCTTAGCAGGCAGGGAAAAACTGTTTTTT.

This CDR3 is CASSYRDRAYEQYF. The CDR3 DNA reads TGCGCCAGCAGCTACCGGGACAGGGCCTACGAGCAGTACTTC. The rearrangement uses TRBV4-1 and TRBJ2-7; 9 bases fit TRBD1. J was trimmed by 2 bases and V by 5 bases; bases with no gene match: 4. Germline V gene lookup returns CDR1 MGHRA and CDR2 YSYEKL. The CDR3 has 14 residues.

The chain has TRBV19 and TRBJ2-7; D is ambiguous. The V and J ends lost 5 bases and 3 bases respectively, with 14 bases between them. The CDR3 sequence is 14 residues long. Germline V lookup: CDR1 LNHDA, CDR2 SQIVND (reference sequence). CDR3 loop: CASSFRHYYYEQYF. CDR3 nucleotides: TGTGCCAGTAGTTTTCGGCATTACTACTACGAGCAGTACTTC.

V is TRBV6-1 and J is TRBJ1-1; no clear D gene. The CDR3 is 12 amino acids. V lost 4 bases, J lost 5 bases, and 8 bases lay in between. Per the germline V gene, CDR1 is MNHNS and CDR2 is SASEGT. CDR3 protein: CASSAVETEAFF. For the CDR3, the DNA is TGTGCCAGCAGTGCGGTAGAGACTGAAGCTTTCTTT.

The chain has TRBV12-5 and TRBJ2-2; 7 nucleotides match TRBD1. The germline CDR1 and CDR2 sequences are LGHNT and FRNRAP. J gave up 4 bases and V 6 bases, and 8 bases lay outside the gene matches. The CDR3 covers 15 residues. The CDR3 loop reads CASGPDRKGTGELFF. CDR3 bases: TGTGCTAGTGGCCCGGACAGGAAGGGCACCGGGGAGCTGTTTTTT.

This chain joins TRBV2 and TRBJ1-1; D uncertain. This CDR3 spans 14 amino acids. Trimming removed 2 bases at V and 1 base at J, with 8 bases between. Germline V lookup: CDR1 SNHLY, CDR2 FYNNEI. CDR3 sequence (DNA): TGTGCCAGCAGTGAATCTCCAGGGAACACTGAAGCTTTCTTT. Its translation: CASSESPGNTEAFF.

The chain has TRBV5-1 and TRBJ2-7; the D gene is possibly TRBD2 (5 bases). In germline, CDR1 is SGHRS, CDR2 YFSETQ. This CDR3 is built from 15 residues. V lost 0 bases, J lost 2 bases, and 12 bases lay in between. The CDR3 DNA follows: TGCGCCAGCAGCTTGGCAGCGGAGGCTACCTACGAGCAGTACTTC. Its protein is CASSLAAEATYEQYF.